This TCR beta chain was sequenced during a study of shared clonotypes between healthy human individuals. Study-wide results and limits: Richness estimates generally favored naive over memory subsets.

The repertoire was sequenced with immunoSEQ multiplex PCR; TCRdb's copy has only in-frame clones and lacks some. The table records over 1.4 million clones, roughly 96% of them present only once. Germline CDR1 SEHNR, CDR2 FQNEAQ (reference sequence). Trimming cost V 2 bases and J 10 bases; bases outside gene matches: 3. CDR3 length: 12 amino acids. Of note for this clone: Antigen unknown.

This chain connects TRBV7-9 to TRBJ1-1, with 8 bases matching TRBD1. This TCR was sampled from a man aged 25-45 years in good health. Material for sequencing was naive CD4+ T cells sorted from blood. Subset here: CD45RA+ positively selected. The CDR3 here is CASSLQGARAFF. CDR3 DNA sequence: TGTGCCAGCAGCTTACAGGGGGCTCGAGCTTTCTTT.